These 25 T cell receptor beta chains were all obtained from the same sample, sequenced in a study of OX40 agonist ivuxolimab in advanced cancers. Sequenced by immunoSEQ multiplex PCR; TCRdb stores in-frame clones only, minus some. In the table there are about 53,000 clones, 70% to 80% of which are singletons. Here the sequenced sample was CD4+ or CD8+ T cells sorted from blood, taken in a trial of the OX40 agonist ivuxolimab. These receptors all stem from an adult with an advanced solid tumor such as melanoma, head and neck, liver or kidney cancer.

This sequence joins TRBV7-6 and TRBJ2-1; 7 nucleotides align to TRBD2. CDR1 is SGHVS, CDR2 FNYEAQ, per germline. The CDR3 sequence is 18 residues long. V trimming: 1 base; J trimming: 7 bases; junction bases outside the gene matches: 16. The CDR3 region has the DNA TGTGCCAGCAGCTTAGATGCGGGACTGGCGGGAGATGTGAATGAGCAGTTCTTC. Encoded protein: CASSLDAGLAGDVNEQFF.

The chain is built from TRBV15 and TRBJ2-5, with TRBD2 matching 9 bases. Unmatched junction bases numbered 10, after V lost 0 bases and J lost 5 bases. The germline CDR1 and CDR2 sequences are LNHNV and YYDKDF (reference sequence). This CDR3 is 17 amino acids long. In DNA, the CDR3 is TGTGCCACCAGCAGAGATGGAGCCGGGACTAGCCTTGAGACCCAGTACTTC. It encodes CATSRDGAGTSLETQYF.

The genes are TRBV5-1 and TRBJ2-2; D not resolved. This CDR3 is built from 14 residues. With 1 base removed from V and 4 bases from J, the gap between germline ends came to 8 bases. Per the germline V gene, CDR1 is SGHRS and CDR2 is YFSETQ. The CDR3 nucleotides are TGCGCCAGCAGCTTGCGTAGTAGCACCGGGGAGCTGTTTTTT. It is translated as CASSLRSSTGELFF.

V gene TRBV18 combines with J gene TRBJ1-1; perhaps TRBD1 as D (6 bases). Trimming took off 3 bases at V and 9 bases at J, with 17 bases between the two ends. Germline V gene lookup returns CDR1 KGHSH and CDR2 LQKENI. The CDR3 runs 14 residues. The CDR3 DNA is TGTGCCAGCTCACCGGGGGACACACGGGATCAAGCTTTCTTT. It specifies CASSPGDTRDQAFF. The full variable domain, rest sourced from reference TRBV18 and TRBJ1-1, is NAGVMQNPRHLVRRRGQEARLRCSPMKGHSHVYWYRQLPEEGLKFMVYLQKENIIDESGMPKERFSAEFPKEGPSILRIQQVVRGDSAAYFCASSPGDTRDQAFFGQGTRLTVV.

This clone was seen more than once but under ten times. The V gene is TRBV11-2, the J gene TRBJ1-2; D remains ambiguous. CDR3 length: 13 residues. Germline assignment: CDR1 SGHAT and CDR2 FQNNGV. The V and J ends lost 5 bases and 3 bases respectively, with 10 bases between them. In nucleotides, the CDR3 is TGTGCCAGCAGCCCCACCCTAGACTATGGCTACACCTTC. This codes for CASSPTLDYGYTF.

The gene calls are TRBV10-2 and TRBJ1-2, with 9 bases lining up with TRBD1. Germline V lookup: CDR1 WSHSY, CDR2 SAAADI. The CDR3 length is 16 residues. The V segment lost 5 bases and the J segment 4 bases; nucleotides outside the gene matches: 11. CDR3 bases: TGCGCCAGCAGTAGTCGGGGACAGGGTTACGGCTATGGCTACACCTTC. Amino acid sequence: CASSSRGQGYGYGYTF.

This clone was seen only once. The rearrangement links TRBV5-1 to TRBJ1-3; D gene ambiguous. The CDR3 is 14 amino acids. Trimming stripped 0 bases from V and 4 bases from J, with 8 bases between. Per germline, CDR1 SGHRS and CDR2 YFSETQ. The CDR3 sequence is CASSLEVGGNTIYF. In nucleotides, the CDR3 is TGCGCCAGCAGCTTGGAGGTCGGAGGAAACACCATATATTTT.

J is TRBJ2-1 and V is TRBV19; maybe TRBD2 (5 bases). CDR1 and CDR2 from the germline V gene are LNHDA and SQIVND (reference sequence). Between the trimmed V and J ends, which lost 3 bases and 2 bases, there was a span of 8 bases. The CDR3 is 14 residues long. For the CDR3, the DNA is TGTGCCAGTAGTATTCTAGCAGCCTACAATGAGCAGTTCTTC. It is translated as CASSILAAYNEQFF. The full variable domain, rest sourced from reference TRBV19 and TRBJ2-1, is DGGITQSPKYLFRKEGQNVTLSCEQNLNHDAMYWYRQDPGQGLRLIYYSQIVNDFQKGDIAEGYSVSREKKESFPLTVTSAQKNPTAFYLCASSILAAYNEQFFGPGTRLTVL.

The J gene is TRBJ2-5, the V gene TRBV5-1, with TRBD1 identical over 9 bases. Germline-derived CDR1 and CDR2 are SGHRS and YFSETQ. V trimming: 0 bases; J trimming: 4 bases; junction bases outside the gene matches: 1. The CDR3 spans 14 residues. CDR3: CASSLGTGVETQYF. CDR3 DNA sequence: TGCGCCAGCAGCTTGGGGACAGGGGTAGAGACCCAGTACTTC.

In its sample, this clone is medium-sized. The V and J genes are TRBV6-5 and TRBJ1-1, with D possibly matching TRBD1 (6 bases). The V gene lost 7 bases and the J gene lost 5 bases, with 14 bases spanning the gap. The CDR3 has 13 amino acids. Germline V lookup: CDR1 MNHEY, CDR2 SVGAGI. The CDR3 is CASNKQGLTEAFF. The CDR3 nucleotides are TGTGCCAGCAACAAACAGGGTTTAACTGAAGCTTTCTTT.

The table lists this clone with a count of one. The chain uses TRBV6-6 and TRBJ1-1; unclear D gene. Looked up from germline, CDR1 is MNHNY and CDR2 is SVGAGI (reference sequence). The CDR3 has 12 residues. Trimming removed 7 bases from V and 0 bases from J, with 6 bases in between. Here the CDR3 reads CASKGMNTEAFF. Here the CDR3 DNA reads TGTGCCAGCAAAGGAATGAACACTGAAGCTTTCTTT.

The chain is built from TRBV10-3 and TRBJ1-1; perhaps TRBD1 as D (5 bases). Per germline, CDR1 ENHRY and CDR2 SYGVKD. Trimming stripped 0 bases from V and 4 bases from J, with 18 bases between. This CDR3 has 17 residues. In nucleotides, the CDR3 is TGTGCCATCAGTGAGTCTACCCGGGGGTGGGGAGGCACTGAAGCTTTCTTT. Protein product: CAISESTRGWGGTEAFF.

This rearrangement joins TRBV18 to TRBJ1-2, with D perhaps matching TRBD1 (5 bases). The V and J ends lost 5 bases and 6 bases respectively, with 13 bases between them. Germline V gene lookup returns CDR1 KGHSH and CDR2 LQKENI. The CDR3 has 13 amino acids. CDR3 bases: TGTGCCAGCTCAGTCGACCCAGGGAATGGCTACACCTTC. It codes for CASSVDPGNGYTF. Supplemented by reference TRBV18 and TRBJ1-2, the full variable domain reads NAGVMQNPRHLVRRRGQEARLRCSPMKGHSHVYWYRQLPEEGLKFMVYLQKENIIDESGMPKERFSAEFPKEGPSILRIQQVVRGDSAAYFCASSVDPGNGYTFGSGTRLTVV.

This clone was recorded a few times. The V call is TRBV14, the J call TRBJ2-1, with D possibly TRBD2 on 7 matching bases. V lost 8 bases to trimming and J lost 2 bases, with 22 bases between them. Germline V lookup: CDR1 SGHDN, CDR2 FVKESK. This CDR3 comprises 17 residues. The CDR3 DNA reads TGTGCCAGCGGCCCCCTGGGGGCGGGAGTCGCCTACAATGAGCAGTTCTTC. Its translation: CASGPLGAGVAYNEQFF.

This chain uses TRBV5-4 with TRBJ2-2; 7 nucleotides agree with TRBD1. J lost 4 bases, V lost 2 bases, and 5 bases had no gene match. The CDR3 length is 15 residues. Germline V gene data show CDR1 as SGHNT and CDR2 as YYREEE (reference sequence). This CDR3 is CASSLQGLGTGELFF. In DNA form, the CDR3 reads TGTGCCAGCAGCTTACAGGGGTTGGGCACCGGGGAGCTGTTTTTT.

This chain joins TRBV18 and TRBJ2-1; TRBD1 matches at 9 bases. The germline V gene encodes CDR1 KGHSH and CDR2 LQKENI. With V trimmed by 3 bases and J by 0 bases, 6 bases remained unmatched. This CDR3 region has 17 residues. In DNA form, the CDR3 reads TGTGCCAGCTCACCTGTGCCGGGACAGGGCTCCTACAATGAGCAGTTCTTC. Translating gives CASSPVPGQGSYNEQFF.

The V gene is TRBV19, the J gene TRBJ2-7; D call uncertain. Germline V lookup: CDR1 LNHDA, CDR2 SQIVND (reference sequence). The CDR3 contains 15 residues. With 3 bases removed from V and 2 bases from J, the gap between germline ends came to 14 bases. The CDR3 coding sequence is TGTGCCAGTAGTATTTTGGTGGGTCCCACCTACGAGCAGTACTTC. It yields the protein CASSILVGPTYEQYF.

The rearrangement joins TRBV28 to TRBJ2-5; 7 bases fit TRBD1. The CDR3 sequence is 13 residues long. After removal of 8 bases from V and 1 base from J, the junction contained 4 bases not matched to a gene. Germline V lookup: CDR1 MDHEN, CDR2 SYDVKM. The CDR3 spells CASSGQIQETQYF. CDR3 coding DNA: TGTGCCAGCTCGGGACAGATCCAAGAGACCCAGTACTTC.

Concerning this clone itself: One junction end does not reproduce the germline sequence, and a read error may be involved. V is TRBV7-7 and J is TRBJ2-5; D might be TRBD1 (5 bases). This CDR3 has 14 amino acids. The germline V gene has CDR1 SSHAT and CDR2 FNYEAQ (reference sequence). The DNA for the CDR3 is TGTGCTAGCAGCTTAGGGGCTAGGCAAGAGACCCAGTACTTC. Encoded protein: CASSLGARQETQYF.

The sample holds one count of this clone. The chain carries TRBV7-8 and TRBJ2-6, with D possibly being TRBD1 (5 bases). CDR1 and CDR2 from the germline V gene are SGHVS and FQNEAQ. This CDR3 is built from 16 residues. V was cut by 6 bases and J by 0 bases, with 12 bases left in between. The CDR3 DNA is TGTGCCAGCAGTCCTACAGGCAACTCTGGGGCCAACGTCCTGACTTTC. Its protein is CASSPTGNSGANVLTF.

The chain combines TRBV2 with TRBJ2-1; 9 bases map to TRBD1. V shed 8 bases and J 7 bases; nucleotides not matched to a gene: 21. There are 18 residues in the CDR3. CDR1 is SNHLY, CDR2 FYNNEI, per germline. This CDR3 reads CASGWTGVKLGGWNEQFF. Here the CDR3 DNA reads TGTGCCAGCGGCTGGACAGGGGTTAAACTCGGGGGATGGAATGAGCAGTTCTTC.

This rearrangement joins TRBV29-1 to TRBJ1-1; D possibly corresponds to TRBD1 (5 bases). Between the trimmed V and J ends, which lost 0 bases and 0 bases, there was a span of 14 bases. This CDR3 region has 16 residues. CDR1 is SQVTM and CDR2 is ANQGSEA in the germline V gene. The CDR3 region is CSVEDSWQGVNTEAFF. The CDR3 region has the DNA TGCAGCGTTGAAGATTCGTGGCAGGGCGTGAACACTGAAGCTTTCTTT. Full variable domain (missing parts from reference TRBV29-1 and TRBJ1-1): SAVISQKPSRDICQRGTSLTIQCQVDSQVTMMFWYRQQPGQSLTLIATANQGSEATYESGFVIDKFPISRPNLTFSTLTVSNMSPEDSSIYLCSVEDSWQGVNTEAFFGQGTRLTVV.

This rearrangement joins TRBV10-3 to TRBJ1-4; TRBD1 matches at 8 bases. Germline trimming cut 3 bases from V and 7 bases from J; bases unmatched to any gene: 7. Per the germline V gene, CDR1 is ENHRY and CDR2 is SYGVKD. This CDR3 contains 15 residues. CDR3: CAISDSGTGPEKLFF. The CDR3 nucleotides read TGTGCCATCAGTGATTCCGGGACAGGACCTGAAAAACTGTTTTTT.

This sequence joins TRBV15 and TRBJ1-2; the match to TRBD1 covers 7 bases. The germline V gene encodes CDR1 LNHNV and CDR2 YYDKDF (reference sequence). V gave up 5 bases and J gave up 6 bases; unmatched junction bases: 6. The CDR3 extends over 13 amino acids. CDR3 sequence reads: CATSPTGRHGYTF. For the CDR3, the DNA is TGTGCCACCAGCCCGACAGGGAGGCATGGCTACACCTTC.

This chain's CDR3 is CASSGGNPQETQYF. The CDR3 nucleotides are TGTGCCAGCAGTGGAGGAAACCCCCAAGAGACCCAGTACTTC. J is TRBJ2-5 and V is TRBV6-1; D not resolved. Trimming cost V 4 bases and J 1 base, with 10 bases left between them. The CDR3 is 14 residues long. CDR1 and CDR2 (germline): MNHNS, SASEGT.